Shown below are 14 T cell receptor beta chains from a single sample sequenced in a study of cytotoxic CD8 clonotypes in ibrutinib-treated CLL. Measured with immunoSEQ multiplex PCR; TCRdb has only the in-frame clones, and not every one. This sample carries approximately 84,000 clones, more than 70% of them seen once, and the ten largest clones take about 5.6%. Sequenced here: PBMCs, sampled before ibrutinib treatment. The receptors come from a human donor with chronic lymphocytic leukemia.

This rearrangement joins TRBV5-4 to TRBJ2-2; 12 nucleotides agree with TRBD2. V dropped 7 bases and J dropped 5; count of bases not matched to a gene: 6. CDR3 size: 15 residues. The V gene's germline CDR1 is SGHNT and CDR2 YYREEE (reference sequence). In DNA, the CDR3 is TGTGCCAGCCTACTAACTAGCGGGGGGACCGGGGAGCTGTTTTTT. Translation gives CASLLTSGGTGELFF. The full variable domain, its missing parts supplied by reference TRBV5-4 and TRBJ2-2, is ETGVTQSPTHLIKTRGQQVTLRCSSQSGHNTVSWYQQALGQGPQFIFQYYREEENGRGNFPPRFSGLQFPNYSSELNVNALELDDSALYLCASLLTSGGTGELFFGEGSRLTVL.

This clone was recorded only once. The chain combines TRBV6-1 with TRBJ2-7; 11 bases line up with TRBD2. Germline assignment: CDR1 MNHNS and CDR2 SASEGT. The CDR3 extends over 15 amino acids. V dropped 4 bases and J dropped 2; count of bases not matched to a gene: 4. CDR3 sequence: CASSALAGGPYEQYF. CDR3 DNA: TGTGCCAGCAGTGCGCTAGCGGGGGGACCCTACGAGCAGTACTTC.

The CDR3 loop reads CASSFSDRIKNIQYF. In nucleotides, the CDR3 is TGTGCCAGCAGTTTTTCGGACAGAATTAAAAACATTCAGTACTTC. This chain uses TRBV27 with TRBJ2-4; perhaps TRBD1 as D (6 bases). This CDR3 comprises 15 residues. CDR1 and CDR2 (germline): MNHEY, SMNVEV (reference sequence). The ends were cut back, 3 bases at V and 4 bases at J, with 13 bases in the middle.

This chain links TRBV13 with TRBJ2-5; 11 nucleotides align to TRBD1. Germline CDR1 reads PRHDT; CDR2 reads FYEKMQ (reference sequence). V dropped 3 bases and J dropped 1; count of bases not matched to a gene: 10. The CDR3 is 18 residues long. CDR3 residues: CASSLGLEDRGPQETQYF. The CDR3 DNA reads TGTGCCAGCAGCTTGGGCTTGGAGGACAGGGGGCCCCAAGAGACCCAGTACTTC.

The chain combines TRBV2 with TRBJ1-2; 9 nucleotides agree with TRBD1. The V segment lost 2 bases and the J segment 3 bases; nucleotides outside the gene matches: 10. This CDR3 has 17 amino acids. CDR1 SNHLY and CDR2 FYNNEI come from the germline V gene. In DNA form, the CDR3 reads TGTGCCAGCAGTGAACTTCCACTCGGACAGGGGTACTATGGCTACACCTTC. Protein: CASSELPLGQGYYGYTF.

This chain joins TRBV29-1 and TRBJ2-1, with TRBD2 matching 9 bases. J gave up 8 bases and V 1 base, and 6 bases lay outside the gene matches. The germline gives CDR1 SQVTM, CDR2 ANQGSEA. This CDR3 contains 14 residues. CDR3 DNA sequence: TGCAGCGTTGAAGTTGGGACTAGCCCCGATGAGCAGTTCTTC. Amino acid sequence: CSVEVGTSPDEQFF.

The chain couples TRBV9 to TRBJ2-1, with 11 positions matching TRBD2. Losses at the gene ends were 1 base for V and 7 bases for J; bases not matched to a gene: 19. The CDR3 spans 20 residues. The germline V gene encodes CDR1 SGDLS and CDR2 YYNGEE. The CDR3 loop reads CASSVFVFAYSGRVVNEQFF. The DNA of the CDR3 is TGTGCCAGCAGCGTATTTGTTTTTGCTTATAGCGGGAGGGTGGTAAATGAGCAGTTCTTC.

The J gene is TRBJ1-2, the V gene TRBV6-5; the D gene is possibly TRBD1 (5 bases). The CDR3 has 15 residues. The V gene lost 6 bases and the J gene lost 5 bases, with 19 bases spanning the gap. CDR1 is MNHEY and CDR2 is SVGAGI in the germline V gene. CDR3 in DNA: TGTGCCAGCAGCTTCGGTCTCCGTGGGGGGTATGGCTACACCTTC. It translates to CASSFGLRGGYGYTF.

This sequence joins TRBV7-8 and TRBJ2-7, with 11 nucleotides matching TRBD2. CDR1 and CDR2 from the germline V gene are SGHVS and FQNEAQ. CDR3 length: 14 residues. J gave up 2 bases and V 5 bases, and 2 bases lay outside the gene matches. The CDR3 loop reads CASSRLAGTYEQYF. The CDR3 region has the DNA TGTGCCAGCAGCCGACTAGCGGGGACCTACGAGCAGTACTTC.

By share, this clone counts as medium-sized. The V gene is TRBV19, the J gene TRBJ1-5, with D perhaps TRBD1 (5 bases). Germline V gene lookup returns CDR1 LNHDA and CDR2 SQIVND (reference sequence). V was trimmed by 5 bases and J by 1 base, leaving 9 bases between them. The CDR3 totals 14 residues. CDR3 region: CASSYWGSNQPQHF. CDR3 nucleotide sequence: TGTGCCAGTAGTTATTGGGGGAGCAATCAGCCCCAGCATTTT.

The chain employs TRBV5-1 and TRBJ2-7; 12 bases are a match to TRBD2. V was clipped by 4 bases and J by 6 bases; unmatched bases: 2. Germline V gene lookup returns CDR1 SGHRS and CDR2 YFSETQ. The CDR3 has 13 residues. The CDR3 DNA is TGCGCCAGCAGCCGGACTAGCGGGACCGAGCAGTACTTC. Its translation is CASSRTSGTEQYF.

The count of this clone is one. The chain uses TRBV27 and TRBJ1-5; D may be TRBD1 (5 bases). V was pared by 7 bases and J by 2 bases, with 18 bases between. The CDR3 spans 16 residues. The germline CDR1 and CDR2 sequences are MNHEY and SMNVEV (reference sequence). DNA of the CDR3: TGTGCCAGCAACCCTAACAGGCCCCCGGGCAATCAGCCCCAGCATTTT. Its protein product is CASNPNRPPGNQPQHF.

The chain combines TRBV2 with TRBJ2-3; D perhaps matches TRBD1 (6 bases). Germline assignment: CDR1 SNHLY and CDR2 FYNNEI. The CDR3 extends over 15 amino acids. The ends were cut back, 3 bases at V and 1 base at J, with 11 bases in the middle. Here the CDR3 reads CASSEQGTRTDTQYF. The CDR3 DNA follows: TGTGCCAGCAGTGAGCAGGGGACCCGCACAGATACGCAGTATTTT.

This clone was counted between two and nine times. The chain links TRBV7-6 to TRBJ2-7; weak D call: TRBD2 (5 bases). The V gene's germline CDR1 is SGHVS and CDR2 FNYEAQ. Trimming pared 2 bases from V and 1 base from J, leaving 18 bases between. The CDR3 spans 17 residues. This CDR3 reads CASSLIRPGVGSYEQYF. DNA of the CDR3: TGTGCCAGCAGCTTAATAAGGCCCGGGGTCGGATCCTACGAGCAGTACTTC.